This is a list of T cell receptor beta chains from one sample in a study of T-cell memory formation after mild COVID-19. TCRdb fed the 5' RACE reads into MiXCR, producing one record per CDR3 protein. The data show about 350,000 distinct CDR3 sequences, 25% to 30% seen once. Sequencing was done on a sample of PBMCs or a T cell subset sorted from them (not recorded which). The receptors stem from an adult woman who had mild COVID-19 (a few samples of this study predate the infection). Cell type and time point are not known. Both conserved end residues are part of each CDR3. The D gene is left open where the match is weak. Only part of the rows carry a size: once, few, many, or a class if the clone is expanded.

J,length,size,D,V,CDR3,DNA
TRBJ1-4,14,NA,NA,TRBV5-1,CASRRGQGGEKLFF,TGCGCCAGCCGGAGGGGCCAGGGTGGTGAAAAACTGTTTTTT
TRBJ2-2,15,NA,NA,TRBV9,CASSVGDLNAGELFF,TGTGCCAGCAGCGTAGGGGACTTGAACGCCGGGGAGCTGTTTTTT
TRBJ2-2,17,NA,TRBD1,TRBV14,CASSPQYEDRGTGELFF,TGTGCCAGCAGCCCTCAATACGAGGACAGGGGCACCGGGGAGCTGTTTTTT
TRBJ2-1,13,NA,TRBD1,TRBV24-1,CATSPAGGDEQFF,TGTGCCACCAGTCCTGCAGGGGGCGATGAGCAGTTCTTC
TRBJ1-2,17,NA,TRBD1,TRBV18,CASSPRTGDLLGYGYTF,TGTGCCAGCTCACCGAGGACAGGGGACCTCCTAGGCTATGGCTACACCTTC
TRBJ1-5,15,NA,TRBD1,TRBV6-6,CASSSGQGGFQPQHF,TGTGCCAGCAGTTCCGGACAGGGTGGGTTCCAGCCCCAGCATTTT
TRBJ2-3,16,NA,TRBD1,TRBV29-1,CSVPPGTGAFTYTQYF,TGCAGCGTACCCCCCGGGACAGGGGCGTTCACATATACGCAGTATTTT
TRBJ2-2,17,few,TRBD2,TRBV6-5,CASSPTSGGPRTGELFF,TGTGCCAGCAGTCCGACTAGCGGGGGGCCGCGAACCGGGGAGCTGTTTTTT
TRBJ2-3,12,many,TRBD2,TRBV5-1,CASRSGGDTQYF,TGCGCCAGCAGGAGCGGGGGGGATACGCAGTATTTT
TRBJ2-1,17,NA,NA,TRBV7-2,CASSQVWYGATHNEQFF,TGTGCCAGCAGCCAAGTCTGGTACGGGGCTACCCACAATGAGCAGTTCTTC
TRBJ2-7,15,NA,NA,TRBV7-9,CASSFLSSGAHEQYF,TGTGCCAGCAGCTTCCTAAGTAGCGGTGCCCACGAGCAGTACTTC
TRBJ2-3,17,NA,NA,TRBV5-6,CASRSSGAPRGTDTQYF,TGTGCCAGCAGGTCCTCCGGGGCCCCGAGGGGCACAGATACGCAGTATTTT
TRBJ2-1,15,many,NA,TRBV21-1,CASSKVGTGRNEQFF,TGTGCCAGCAGCAAAGTCGGGACAGGGAGAAATGAGCAGTTCTTC
TRBJ2-5,14,few,NA,TRBV4-3,CASSQGLGKETQYF,TGCGCCAGCAGCCAAGGACTAGGCAAAGAGACCCAGTACTTC
TRBJ2-1,23,NA,TRBD2,TRBV6-2/TRBV6-3,CASSYSVRRGSKPGLASSNEQFF,TGTGCCAGCAGTTACTCGGTCCGCCGAGGCTCGAAACCGGGACTAGCGAGTTCCAATGAGCAGTTCTTC
TRBJ1-1,17,NA,TRBD1,TRBV7-2,CASSLAGVTGANTEAFF,TGTGCCAGCAGCTTAGCGGGTGTTACAGGGGCGAACACTGAAGCTTTCTTT
TRBJ2-6,14,NA,TRBD2,TRBV5-1,CASSWTSGANVLTF,TGCGCCAGCAGCTGGACTAGTGGGGCCAACGTCCTGACTTTC
TRBJ2-4,12,many,NA,TRBV7-8,CASSEPPNIQYF,TGTGCCAGCAGCGAACCCCCCAACATTCAGTACTTC
TRBJ2-7,15,NA,NA,TRBV4-2,CASSQTGLAFDEQYF,TGTGCCAGCAGCCAGACCGGGCTCGCCTTTGACGAGCAGTACTTC
TRBJ2-1,14,many,TRBD1,TRBV20-1,CSAREGTDYNEQFF,TGCAGTGCTAGGGAAGGGACAGACTACAATGAGCAGTTCTTC
TRBJ2-7,11,NA,NA,TRBV5-1,CASSLWDEQYF,TGCGCCAGCAGCTTGTGGGACGAGCAGTACTTC
TRBJ1-2,13,NA,NA,TRBV5-1,CASSLGGGDGYTF,TGCGCCAGCAGCTTGGGGGGGGGTGATGGCTACACCTTC
TRBJ2-1,16,NA,NA,TRBV4-3,CASSQVRGAFNNEQFF,TGCGCCAGCAGCCAAGTCAGGGGCGCCTTTAACAATGAGCAGTTCTTC
TRBJ2-1,18,few,TRBD2,TRBV3-1,CASSQGLAGATSYNEQFF,TGTGCCAGCAGCCAAGGGCTAGCGGGGGCCACCTCCTACAATGAGCAGTTCTTC
TRBJ2-3,14,NA,TRBD2,TRBV15,CATSRATGGDTQYF,TGTGCCACCAGCAGGGCGACGGGGGGAGATACGCAGTATTTT
TRBJ2-2,14,NA,NA,TRBV29-1,CSVGGRLNTGELFF,TGCAGCGTTGGGGGGCGCTTGAACACCGGGGAGCTGTTTTTT
TRBJ2-2,17,few,TRBD2,TRBV7-7,CASSLAGSLANTGELFF,TGTGCTAGCAGCTTAGCGGGTAGTCTAGCGAACACCGGGGAGCTGTTTTTT
TRBJ1-2,15,once,NA,TRBV9,CASSVGSPGSGGYTF,TGTGCCAGCAGCGTAGGTTCGCCGGGTTCGGGTGGCTACACCTTC
TRBJ1-2,15,few,NA,TRBV4-1,CASSQDRWDNYGYTF,TGCGCCAGCAGCCAAGATCGCTGGGACAACTATGGCTACACCTTC
TRBJ2-5,14,NA,NA,TRBV24-1,CATSDFGTQETQYF,TGTGCCACCAGTGATTTTGGGACACAAGAGACCCAGTACTTC
TRBJ1-3,14,once,NA,TRBV12-3/TRBV12-4,CASRGRDSGNTIYF,TGTGCCAGCAGGGGTAGGGACTCTGGAAACACCATATATTTT
TRBJ2-7,15,NA,NA,TRBV20-1,CSAGPRGISTYEQYF,TGCAGTGCTGGCCCGCGAGGGATATCAACCTACGAGCAGTACTTC
TRBJ2-1,15,NA,NA,TRBV14,CASSHRYTSYNEQFF,TGTGCCAGCAGCCATCGTTATACCTCCTACAATGAGCAGTTCTTC
TRBJ2-2,13,many,NA,TRBV7-6,CASSLVATGELFF,TGTGCCAGCAGCTTAGTAGCGACCGGGGAGCTGTTTTTT
TRBJ2-2,20,NA,TRBD2,TRBV11-2,CASSWTPGLADQRETGELFF,TGTGCCAGCAGCTGGACCCCGGGACTAGCGGACCAGAGGGAAACCGGGGAGCTGTTTTTT